Presented here are 2 T cell receptor beta chains from one specimen sequenced in a study of siplizumab effects on memory and regulatory T cells (dated by TCRdb to the late 2010s). Libraries were prepared through the immunoSEQ multiplex PCR assay. Imported from immuneACCESS, the table was reduced by TCRdb to in-frame sequences with V and J called. These copies leave out some clones; in studies compared against another copy, an unresolved V gene accounts for under half, and the cause of the remainder is not known. The sample table records some 100,000 clones; approximately 93% of these occur just once. The top ten clonotypes cover 6% to 7% of the sample. Sequencing was carried out using CD8+ T cells sorted from blood. Receptors originate from a human donor in good health.

This chain links TRBV19 with TRBJ2-7; maybe TRBD2 (6 bases). V gave up 10 bases and J gave up 2 bases, with 15 bases separating them. Germline V gene data show CDR1 as LNHDA and CDR2 as SQIVND (reference sequence). The CDR3 spans 13 residues. The CDR3 loop is CATSLGGAYEQYF. CDR3 DNA sequence: TGTGCCACCTCCCTGGGGGGAGCCTACGAGCAGTACTTC.

V gene TRBV5-1 combines with J gene TRBJ1-1; D unclear. The CDR3 sequence is 14 residues long. Per germline, CDR1 SGHRS and CDR2 YFSETQ. V lost 1 base, J lost 4 bases, and 11 bases lay in between. The CDR3 here is CASSLSVDSTEAFF. In nucleotides, the CDR3 is TGCGCCAGCAGCTTGTCTGTGGATAGCACTGAAGCTTTCTTT.